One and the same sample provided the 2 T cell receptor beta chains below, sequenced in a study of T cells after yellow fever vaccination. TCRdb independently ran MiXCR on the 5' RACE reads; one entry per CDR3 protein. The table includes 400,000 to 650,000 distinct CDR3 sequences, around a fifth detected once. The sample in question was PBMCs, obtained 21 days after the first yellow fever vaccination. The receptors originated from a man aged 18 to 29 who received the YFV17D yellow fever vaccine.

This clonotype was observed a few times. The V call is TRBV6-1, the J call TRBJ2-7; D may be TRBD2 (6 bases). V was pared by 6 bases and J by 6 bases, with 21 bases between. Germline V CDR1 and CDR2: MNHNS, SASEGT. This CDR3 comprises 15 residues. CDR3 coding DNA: TGTGCCAGCAGGACCCCGGGACTGAACGTCCTCGAGCAGTACTTC. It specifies CASRTPGLNVLEQYF.

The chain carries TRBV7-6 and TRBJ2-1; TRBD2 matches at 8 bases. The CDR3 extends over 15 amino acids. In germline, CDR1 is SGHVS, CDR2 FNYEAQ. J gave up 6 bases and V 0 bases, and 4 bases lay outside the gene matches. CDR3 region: CASSLAATSANEQFF. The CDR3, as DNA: TGTGCCAGCAGCTTAGCGGCGACTAGCGCCAATGAGCAGTTCTTC.